This entry is about one T cell receptor (beta chain). Its antigen is undetermined. V lost 5 bases, J lost 4 bases, and 6 bases stayed unmatched. This CDR3 is 15 amino acids long. Germline V gives CDR1 SEHNR, CDR2 FQNEAQ (reference sequence). Using a J-beta primer mix together with a sample-barcoded 5' primer, a second PCR was run for roughly 6 to 11 cycles. The authors tagged each cDNA molecule using a template-switch adaptor with 12 random nucleotides. CDR3-containing paired-end reads numbered at least 2.5 million in each sample. Each CDR3 protein gets one entry after TCRdb re-called the 5' RACE reads with MiXCR. The repertoire includes some 790,000 distinct CDR3 sequences, 25% to 35% of them detected once, and around a sixth sits in the top ten. This entry is derived from a study of blood T cells in healthy people across ages. Study overall: When template switching was applied, about one barcoded beta molecule was captured per two T cells. General study results and limits: Reliance upon unsorted PBMCs precluded definitive naive versus antigen-experienced comparison.

The sequencing sample was made of blood. V and J are TRBV7-9 and TRBJ2-3, with 10 bases identical to TRBD2. The sequence came from a woman of 80 years or more in good health. The CDR3 nucleotides are TGTGCCAGCAGCCTCGTAAGCGGGGGGGCAGATACGCAGTATTTT. Translated, it gives CASSLVSGGADTQYF.